The sequence of this TCR beta chain was determined in a study of T cell responses to AZD1222 COVID-19 vaccine. Turning to the study itself: Second-dose intervals of approximately 4 or approximately 12 weeks were pooled.

Using immunoSEQ multiplex PCR, the repertoire was profiled, and TCRdb retains in-frame clones only, with some absent. The table shows about 180,000 clones, with approximately 90% occurring only once. Broader study findings: Only six or seven AZD1222 recipients were seropositive at baseline. Close to half of all spike-specific TCRs reportedly target regions of the variants that are unmutated. Vaccine-related CD4 TCRs covered spike, predominating at 160-218 and 743-854.

A note on this clone: Its antigen remains unidentified.

Germline V gene sequence: CDR1 LGHDT, CDR2 YNNKEL (reference sequence). V was trimmed by 3 bases and J by 7 bases, leaving 10 bases between them. The CDR3 is 13 residues long. This sequence joins TRBV3-1 (or the pseudogene TRBV3-2) and TRBJ1-5, with no clear D. This TCR derives from an adult in good health. The specimen was peripheral blood, collected on day 0 of AZD1222 vaccination. CDR3 sequence reads: CASSQGRIQPQHF. In DNA, the CDR3 is TGTGCCAGCAGCCAGGGTAGGATCCAGCCCCAGCATTTT.